This T cell receptor beta chain was sequenced for a study of blood T cell repertoires in COVID-19. Background on the study: T cells, B-cell-depleted T cells, or PBMCs supplied cDNA or gDNA.

This CDR3 comprises 16 residues. V was clipped by 0 bases and J by 8 bases, with 16 bases between them. Germline CDR1 and CDR2: SGHVS and FNYEAQ. Libraries were prepared by immunoSEQ multiplex PCR; TCRdb keeps only in-frame clonotypes and omits some of them. The sample consists of some 190,000 clones, roughly 84% of them appearing once. Sequencing was performed on PBMCs or T cells enriched from blood (not recorded which). The sequence was obtained from a woman under 40 who had recovered from COVID-19. The chain has TRBV7-6 and TRBJ1-4; D may be TRBD1 (6 bases). The CDR3 here is CASSLAGAGEREKLFF. In nucleotides, the CDR3 is TGTGCCAGCAGCTTAGCGGGAGCAGGGGAGCGGGAAAAACTGTTTTTT.